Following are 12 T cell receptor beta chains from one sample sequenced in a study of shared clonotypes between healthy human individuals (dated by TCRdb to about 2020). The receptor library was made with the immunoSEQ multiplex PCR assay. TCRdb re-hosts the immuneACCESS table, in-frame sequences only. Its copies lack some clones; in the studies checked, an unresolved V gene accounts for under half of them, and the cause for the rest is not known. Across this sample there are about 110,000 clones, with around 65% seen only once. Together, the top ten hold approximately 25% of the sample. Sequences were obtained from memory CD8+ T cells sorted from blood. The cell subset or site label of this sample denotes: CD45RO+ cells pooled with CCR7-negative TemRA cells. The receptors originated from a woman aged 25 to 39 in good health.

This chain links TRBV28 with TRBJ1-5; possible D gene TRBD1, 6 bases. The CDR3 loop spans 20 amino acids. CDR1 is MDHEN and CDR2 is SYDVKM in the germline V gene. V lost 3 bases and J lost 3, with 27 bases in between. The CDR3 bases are TGTGCCAGCAGTTTCCCCGCCCAGACAGGAAACCTTATAGACAATCAGCCCCAGCATTTT. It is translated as CASSFPAQTGNLIDNQPQHF.

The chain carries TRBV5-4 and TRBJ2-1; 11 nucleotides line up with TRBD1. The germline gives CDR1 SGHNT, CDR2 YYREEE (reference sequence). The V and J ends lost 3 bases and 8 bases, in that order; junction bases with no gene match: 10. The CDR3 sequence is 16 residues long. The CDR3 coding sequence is TGTGCCAGCAGCTCCGAAGGACAGGGGGCCGTGGATGAGCAGTTCTTC. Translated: CASSSEGQGAVDEQFF.

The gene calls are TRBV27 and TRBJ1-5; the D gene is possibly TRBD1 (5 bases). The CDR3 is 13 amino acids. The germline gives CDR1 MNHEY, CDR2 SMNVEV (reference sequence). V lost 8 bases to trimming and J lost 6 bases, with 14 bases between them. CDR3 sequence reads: CASGSRASQPQHF. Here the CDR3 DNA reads TGTGCCAGCGGGAGCAGGGCTAGTCAGCCCCAGCATTTT.

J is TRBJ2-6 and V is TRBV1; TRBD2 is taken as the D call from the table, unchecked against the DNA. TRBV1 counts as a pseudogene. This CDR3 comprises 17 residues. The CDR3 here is CTSSVEFVQSRANVLTF. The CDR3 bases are TGCACCAGCAGCGTAGAGTTTGTGCAAAGTCGGGCCAACGTCCTGACTTTC.

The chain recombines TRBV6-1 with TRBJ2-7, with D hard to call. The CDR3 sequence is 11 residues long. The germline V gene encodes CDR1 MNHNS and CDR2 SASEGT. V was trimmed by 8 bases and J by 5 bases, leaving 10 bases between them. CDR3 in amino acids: CASARMDEQYF. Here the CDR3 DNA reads TGTGCCAGCGCCCGAATGGACGAGCAGTACTTC.

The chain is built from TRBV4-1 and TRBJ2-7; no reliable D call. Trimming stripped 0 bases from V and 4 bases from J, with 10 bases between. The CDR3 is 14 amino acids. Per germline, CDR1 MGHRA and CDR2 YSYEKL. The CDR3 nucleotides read TGCGCCAGCAGCCAAGAACCCCTTAGGTACGAGCAGTACTTC. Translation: CASSQEPLRYEQYF.

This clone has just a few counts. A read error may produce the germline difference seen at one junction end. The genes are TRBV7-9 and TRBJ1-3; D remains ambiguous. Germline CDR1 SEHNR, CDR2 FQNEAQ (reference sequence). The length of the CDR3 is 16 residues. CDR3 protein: CASSPSNGVAGNRRHF. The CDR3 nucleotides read TGTGCCAGCAGCCCTAGCAATGGGGTAGCTGGAAACCGGAGGCATTTT.

The CDR3 nucleotides read TGTGCCAGCAGTACTACAACAGGTTACGAGCAGTACTTC. Translated, it gives CASSTTTGYEQYF. The chain has TRBV11-3 and TRBJ2-7; tentative D call: TRBD1 (5 bases). Trimming pared 6 bases from V and 4 bases from J, leaving 13 bases between. This CDR3 spans 13 amino acids. CDR1 and CDR2 from the germline V gene are SGHNT and YENEEA.

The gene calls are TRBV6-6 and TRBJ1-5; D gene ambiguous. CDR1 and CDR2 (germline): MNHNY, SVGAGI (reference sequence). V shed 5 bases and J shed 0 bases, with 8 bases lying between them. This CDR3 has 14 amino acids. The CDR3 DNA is TGTGCCAGCAGTACCGCATATAGCAATCAGCCCCAGCATTTT. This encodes CASSTAYSNQPQHF.

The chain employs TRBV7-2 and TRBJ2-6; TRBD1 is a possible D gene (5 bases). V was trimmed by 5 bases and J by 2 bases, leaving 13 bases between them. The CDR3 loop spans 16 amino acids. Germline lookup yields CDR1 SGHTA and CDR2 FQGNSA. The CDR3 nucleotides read TGTGCCAGCAGCCCAAGTCCAGGGACTGGGGCCAACGTCCTGACTTTC. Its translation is CASSPSPGTGANVLTF.

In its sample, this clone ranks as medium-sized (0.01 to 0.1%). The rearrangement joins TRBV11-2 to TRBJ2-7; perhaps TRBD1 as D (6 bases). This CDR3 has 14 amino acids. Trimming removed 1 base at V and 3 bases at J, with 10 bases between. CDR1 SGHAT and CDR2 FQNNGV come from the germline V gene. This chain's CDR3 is CASSLVTGGYEQYF. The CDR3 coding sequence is TGTGCCAGCAGCTTAGTGACAGGAGGCTACGAGCAGTACTTC.

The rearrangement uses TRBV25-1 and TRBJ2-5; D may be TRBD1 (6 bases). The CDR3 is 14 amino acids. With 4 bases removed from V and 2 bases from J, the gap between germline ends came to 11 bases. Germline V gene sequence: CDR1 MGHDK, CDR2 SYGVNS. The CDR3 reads CASSGQAPQETQYF. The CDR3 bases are TGTGCCAGCAGTGGACAGGCCCCTCAAGAGACCCAGTACTTC.